The sequence of this T cell receptor beta chain was determined in a study of T cell responses to AZD1222 COVID-19 vaccine. Study findings and constraints: Spike-spanning, vaccine-associated CD4 TCRs were dominant at 160-218 and 743-854. The number of AZD1222 recipients seropositive at baseline was only six. Donors skewed white British and female; clonal diversity was possibly underestimated.

TCRdb's copy holds only in-frame clones and misses some; the assay was immunoSEQ multiplex PCR. In the table there are about 120,000 clones, 85% to 90% of which are singletons. This clone has only a few counts. As yet, its antigen is unknown. With 6 bases clipped from V and 7 bases from J, the junction kept 14 bases outside the gene matches. Germline V gene lookup returns CDR1 KGHSH and CDR2 LQKENI. CDR3 length equals 17 residues. This chain links TRBV18 with TRBJ1-6; 8 bases are shared with TRBD1. The receptor comes from an adult in good health. The sample here was peripheral blood, taken on day 0 of AZD1222 vaccination. Here the CDR3 DNA reads TGTGCCAGCTCCCCGGTGGACAGGGACTTCTTCAATTCACCCCTCCACTTT. Translated: CASSPVDRDFFNSPLHF. Variable domain in full (rest from reference TRBV18 and TRBJ1-6): NAGVMQNPRHLVRRRGQEARLRCSPMKGHSHVYWYRQLPEEGLKFMVYLQKENIIDESGMPKERFSAEFPKEGPSILRIQQVVRGDSAAYFCASSPVDRDFFNSPLHFGNGTRLTVT.